Each of the 3 T cell receptor beta chains below was sequenced from the same sample in a study of T cell responses to AZD1222 COVID-19 vaccine. The data were produced by immunoSEQ multiplex PCR, yet TCRdb's version contains in-frame clones alone and is incomplete. The sample shows roughly 60,000 clones, about 90% of them seen only once. The specimen comprised peripheral blood, sampled on day 0 of AZD1222 vaccination. These receptors were obtained from an adult in good health.

This clone was detected a few times. The chain joins TRBV2 to TRBJ2-5; tentative D call: TRBD2 (6 bases). From germline, CDR1 is SNHLY and CDR2 FYNNEI. Deletions cut 11 bases from V and 7 bases from J, with 26 bases between. The length of the CDR3 is 15 residues. CDR3 sequence reads: CASGGLLADLGTQYF. The CDR3 nucleotides read TGTGCCTCAGGAGGGCTATTAGCGGACCTGGGGACCCAGTACTTC.

The J gene is TRBJ1-1, the V gene TRBV6-5; the D gene is possibly TRBD1 (5 bases). Per the germline V gene, CDR1 is MNHEY and CDR2 is SVGAGI. This CDR3 is built from 14 residues. V shed 6 bases and J shed 5 bases, with 16 bases lying between them. The chain's CDR3 is CASSQYLEGTEAFF. DNA of the CDR3: TGTGCCAGCAGCCAGTATCTCGAGGGGACTGAAGCTTTCTTT.

The chain has TRBV5-5 and TRBJ1-2; 9 bases align to TRBD1. After removal of 4 bases from V and 4 bases from J, the junction contained 11 bases not matched to a gene. The CDR3 contains 16 residues. Germline assignment: CDR1 SGHKS and CDR2 YYEKEE (reference sequence). The CDR3 loop is CASSRDRGFSSYGYTF. For the CDR3, the DNA is TGTGCCAGCAGCCGCGACAGGGGGTTTTCGAGCTATGGCTACACCTTC.